The 3 T cell receptor beta chains below all came from one sample that was sequenced in a study of cytomegalovirus exposure and HLA in healthy donors. PCR was performed using 60 Vbeta and 13 Jbeta primers. The repertoire was sequenced with immunoSEQ multiplex PCR; TCRdb's copy has only in-frame clones and lacks some. The repertoire has about 43,000 clones, around 53% of them found once; the top ten carry around 6%. The specimen was PBMCs. Receptors originate from a man aged 55-75 years in good health and CMV-seronegative.

This chain links TRBV19 with TRBJ1-5, with TRBD1 matching 7 bases. J was trimmed by 6 bases and V by 5 bases; bases with no gene match: 7. The length of the CDR3 is 14 residues. Looked up from germline, CDR1 is LNHDA and CDR2 is SQIVND (reference sequence). In DNA, the CDR3 is TGTGCCAGTAGTGCGTACAGGGGAGGTCAGCCCCAGCATTTT. Translating gives CASSAYRGGQPQHF.

This clone was seen a few times. V usage is TRBV7-3 and J usage is TRBJ1-1; 10 bases are a match to TRBD1. The CDR3 loop spans 13 amino acids. Germline V CDR1 and CDR2: SGHTA, FQGTGA. Losses at the gene ends were 4 bases for V and 11 bases for J; bases not matched to a gene: 7. The CDR3 bases are TGTGCCAGCAGCTCGACAGGGGGCGGATTGGCTTTCTTT. Amino acid sequence: CASSSTGGGLAFF.

This clone was counted between two and nine times. The chain is built from TRBV2 and TRBJ1-2; D may be TRBD1 (5 bases). V dropped 3 bases and J dropped 4 bases, with 6 bases sitting between them. The CDR3 consists of 12 residues. Germline V CDR1 and CDR2: SNHLY, FYNNEI. The CDR3 loop reads CASSEGPYGYTF. In DNA, the CDR3 is TGTGCCAGCAGTGAGGGGCCCTATGGCTACACCTTC.